Following are 21 T cell receptor beta chains from one sample sequenced in a study of T cell clonality in common variable immunodeficiency. The study, taken as a whole, reports: In common variable immunodeficiency, TCR beta chains reportedly carried fewer deletions and N-nucleotide insertions.

Sequenced by immunoSEQ multiplex PCR; TCRdb stores in-frame clones only, minus some. This repertoire holds 16,000 or so clones, and none appear only once. No antigens are known for them. The material sequenced was peripheral blood mononuclear cells. The receptors stem from a human donor with common variable immunodeficiency.

This clone was recorded many times. Sequencing ends 3 residues short of the CDR3 end; the germline J gene provides the rest. This chain joins TRBV2 and TRBJ2-3; TRBD2 aligns across 7 bases. Germline V gene data show CDR1 as SNHLY and CDR2 as FYNNEI. CDR3 length equals 14 residues. The junction had 3 bases not matched to a gene; V was cut back by 4 bases and J by 2 bases. The CDR3 sequence is CASSGGLPTDTQYF. The CDR3 bases that were read are TGTGCCAGCAGTGGGGGACTACCCACAGATACG.

This clone was recorded at least ten times. The read gets to within 3 residues of the CDR3 end, and the germline J gene fills in the rest. The rearrangement links TRBV5-1 to TRBJ2-3; D is unresolved. The length of the CDR3 is 12 residues. Per the germline V gene, CDR1 is SGHRS and CDR2 is YFSETQ. The V gene lost 4 bases and the J gene lost 0 bases, with 3 bases spanning the gap. CDR3 DNA, as far as it was read: TGCGCCAGCAGCCTCAGCACAGATACG. It codes for CASSLSTDT. The whole CDR3 is CASSLSTDTQYF.

The CDR3 loop is CASSPSPVSPLHF. CDR3 bases read: TGTGCCAGCTCACCGTCGCCGGTATCACCC. The chain is built from TRBV18 and TRBJ1-6, with D hard to call. The CDR3 end falls 3 residues outside the read, so it is completed with the germline J gene. Germline V CDR1 and CDR2: KGHSH, LQKENI. V was pared by 3 bases and J by 10 bases, with 10 bases between. This CDR3 region has 13 residues.

This clone was seen many times. The CDR3 extends 3 residues past the end of the read, so its final part is completed from the germline J gene. This sequence joins TRBV6-1 and TRBJ2-6; possibly TRBD2 for D (5 bases). CDR1 is MNHNS and CDR2 is SASEGT in the germline V gene. V was cut by 2 bases and J by 0 bases, with 11 bases left in between. The CDR3 runs to 17 residues. The CDR3 is CASSERERLSGANVLTF. The DNA read from the CDR3 is TGTGCCAGCAGTGAAAGGGAGCGGCTCTCTGGGGCCAACGTC.

This clone showed up just a few times. The read stops 3 residues short of the end of the CDR3; the missing end is completed from the germline J gene. The V call is TRBV7-6, the J call TRBJ2-7; D may be TRBD2 (6 bases). CDR1 and CDR2 from the germline V gene are SGHVS and FNYEAQ. The germline V and J ends were trimmed by 5 bases and 4 bases, with 15 bases remaining between them. The CDR3 is 14 residues long. The CDR3 here is CASSLSGRGYEQYF. The sequenced part of the CDR3 DNA is TGTGCCAGCAGCCTTAGCGGCCGAGGGTACGAG.

This clone has only a few counts. The chain's CDR3 is CAWSHGGNEKLFF. The part of the CDR3 DNA that was read is TGTGCCTGGAGTCACGGAGGGAATGAAAAA. The chain has TRBV30 and TRBJ1-4; no clear D gene. The read terminates 3 residues before the CDR3 end, so the remaining end is supplied by the germline J gene. The CDR3 is 13 residues long. V gave up 2 bases and J gave up 5 bases, with 9 bases separating them. Germline V gene lookup returns CDR1 GTSNPN and CDR2 SVGIG (reference sequence).

This clone was detected a few times. The read ends 3 residues shy of where the CDR3 ends; the end is completed using the germline J gene. V usage is TRBV19 and J usage is TRBJ2-5, with 9 bases lining up with TRBD2. Germline CDR1 LNHDA, CDR2 SQIVND (reference sequence). The CDR3 runs 15 residues. The V segment lost 1 base and the J segment 5 bases; nucleotides outside the gene matches: 5. The CDR3 bases that were read are TGTGCCAGTAGTATAGCGAGGGGACTAGCCGAGACC. It encodes CASSIARGLAET. The CDR3 in full is CASSIARGLAETQYF.

This clone was picked up a small number of times. Read coverage stops 3 residues before the CDR3 terminus; the germline J gene supplies the remainder. The chain recombines TRBV6-2 or TRBV6-3 with TRBJ1-1; D is ambiguous. The germline V gene encodes CDR1 MNHEY and CDR2 SVGEGT. The CDR3 consists of 15 residues. Incomplete CDR3 DNA: TGTGCCAGCAGTGGCGGTCGGCAGGTCAGTCGGGGA. Its translation is CASSGGRQVSRG. The complete CDR3 protein is CASSGGRQVSRGAFF.

In the case of this clone: The read terminates 3 residues before the CDR3 end, so the remaining end is supplied by the germline J gene. The V and J genes are TRBV19 and TRBJ2-1; D perhaps matches TRBD1 (6 bases). Germline lookup yields CDR1 LNHDA and CDR2 SQIVND (reference sequence). With 4 bases removed from V and 5 bases from J, the gap between germline ends came to 12 bases. The CDR3 extends over 14 amino acids. The CDR3 DNA, read in part, is TGTGCCAGTAGTAACAGGGCAGGCAACAATGAG. Protein product: CASSNRAGNNE. The full CDR3 reads CASSNRAGNNEQFF.

This clone has just a few counts. The read terminates 3 residues ahead of where the CDR3 ends, so the germline J gene completes it. This chain joins TRBV7-6 and TRBJ1-1; tentative D call: TRBD1 (5 bases). The CDR3 runs 15 residues. The germline CDR1 and CDR2 sequences are SGHVS and FNYEAQ. V dropped 1 base and J dropped 0 bases, with 9 bases sitting between them. CDR3 loop: CASSLVGGVNTEAFF. The DNA read from the CDR3 is TGTGCCAGCAGCTTAGTCGGGGGGGTGAACACTGAA.

This clone was seen a handful of times. With the read ending 3 residues before the CDR3 end, the germline J gene is used to fill in that end. The J gene is TRBJ2-1, the V gene TRBV6-2 or TRBV6-3; no firm D call. Trimming shortened V by 5 bases and J by 9 bases, and 8 bases separated the two germline ends. Per germline, CDR1 MNHEY and CDR2 SVGEGT. This CDR3 has 11 amino acids. CDR3 DNA, as far as it was read: TGTGCCAGCAGTGCCCTCAGTGAG. Amino acids: CASSALSE. The entire CDR3 protein reads CASSALSEQFF.

This chain's CDR3 is CAWSLGQNQPQHF. CDR3 DNA, as far as it was read: TGTGCCTGGTCCTTGGGACAAAATCAGCCC. The chain combines TRBV30 with TRBJ1-5; the D gene is possibly TRBD1 (6 bases). The DNA ends 3 residues before the CDR3 does, and the rest of the CDR3 is filled in from the germline J gene. Germline CDR1 is GTSNPN and CDR2 is SVGIG (reference sequence). The germline V and J ends were trimmed by 5 bases and 4 bases, with 12 bases remaining between them. The CDR3 is made up of 13 amino acids.

This clone has just a few counts. The read terminates 3 residues before the CDR3 end, so the remaining end is supplied by the germline J gene. The genes are TRBV18 and TRBJ1-2; D unclear. In germline, CDR1 is KGHSH, CDR2 LQKENI. The CDR3 consists of 13 residues. This chain's CDR3 is CASSPTAEAGYTF. CDR3 DNA, as far as it was read: TGTGCCAGCTCACCGACGGCGGAGGCGGGC.

This clone was detected ten times or more. The covered CDR3 bases are TGCGCCAGCAGCCAGCGGGACTCCCTCTACGAG. Its translation: CASSQRDSLYE. The complete CDR3 sequence is CASSQRDSLYEQYF. J is TRBJ2-7 and V is TRBV4-1; perhaps TRBD2 as D (6 bases). The read terminates 3 residues ahead of where the CDR3 ends, so the germline J gene completes it. The length of the CDR3 is 14 residues. Germline CDR1 reads MGHRA; CDR2 reads YSYEKL. V shed 3 bases and J shed 3 bases, with 12 bases lying between them.

Comments on this clone: The CDR3 end lies 3 residues beyond the end of the read and is filled in from the germline J gene. The chain recombines TRBV7-7 with TRBJ2-1; 12 positions agree with TRBD2. This CDR3 is 16 amino acids long. CDR1 is SSHAT and CDR2 is FNYEAQ in the germline V gene (reference sequence). Germline trimming cut 5 bases from V and 6 bases from J; bases unmatched to any gene: 8. The sequenced part of the CDR3 DNA is TGTGCCAGCAGCCGTAAAAGGACTAGCGGGGCCAATGAG. Its translation: CASSRKRTSGANE. The full CDR3 is CASSRKRTSGANEQFF.

Details on this clone: From the germline J gene comes the end of the CDR3, since the read stops 3 residues before it. The V and J genes are TRBV19 and TRBJ1-4; 8 bases are shared with TRBD1. The CDR3 runs to 14 residues. The germline V gene has CDR1 LNHDA and CDR2 SQIVND (reference sequence). The V and J ends lost 8 bases and 8 bases, in that order; junction bases with no gene match: 10. Here the CDR3 reads CASRPGQADEKLFF. The CDR3 bases that were read are TGTGCCAGTCGACCGGGACAGGCAGACGAAAAA.

This clone was seen at least ten times. The read stops 3 residues short of the end of the CDR3; the missing end is completed from the germline J gene. The J gene is TRBJ2-5, the V gene TRBV6-2 or TRBV6-3; tentative D call: TRBD1 (6 bases). Germline V gene lookup returns CDR1 MNHEY and CDR2 SVGEGT. This CDR3 spans 15 amino acids. Trimming pared 4 bases from V and 3 bases from J, leaving 15 bases between. The CDR3 sequence: CASSSRGRVEETQYF. Partial CDR3 DNA: TGTGCCAGCAGTTCCAGGGGCCGGGTTGAAGAGACC.

This clone was seen a handful of times. The read terminates 3 residues ahead of where the CDR3 ends, so the germline J gene completes it. The chain joins TRBV7-3 to TRBJ1-2; TRBD1 matches at 7 bases. J lost 6 bases, V lost 2 bases, and 12 bases had no gene match. The germline V gene encodes CDR1 SGHTA and CDR2 FQGTGA. CDR3 length: 16 residues. The CDR3 bases that were read are TGTGCCAGCAGCTTATCCAGCGGCAGGGGGGAGGATGGC. This sequence encodes CASSLSSGRGEDG. The entire CDR3 sequence reads CASSLSSGRGEDGYTF.

This clone was observed many times. The covered CDR3 bases are TGTGCCAGCAGCGTAGGCTTAGGGGGGGCTTACGAG. Protein: CASSVGLGGAYE. The full-length CDR3 reads as CASSVGLGGAYEQYF. This sequence joins TRBV9 and TRBJ2-7; a possible D gene is TRBD2 (7 bases). The CDR3 end is not reached by the read, which stops 3 residues before it; the germline J gene fills it in. Germline CDR1 SGDLS, CDR2 YYNGEE. V dropped 0 bases and J dropped 4 bases, with 14 bases sitting between them. There are 15 residues in the CDR3.

This clone was detected only a few times. The read falls 3 residues short of the CDR3 end, and the missing part is taken from the germline J gene. This chain joins TRBV18 and TRBJ2-7; TRBD2 aligns across 13 bases. The V segment lost 6 bases and the J segment 5 bases; nucleotides outside the gene matches: 7. The CDR3 runs to 15 residues. Germline CDR1 and CDR2: KGHSH and LQKENI. The CDR3 sequence: CASSPGTSGVHEQYF. CDR3 DNA, as far as it was read: TGTGCCAGCTCGCCGGGGACTAGCGGGGTCCACGAG.

This clone is medium-sized in the sample. The read halts 3 residues ahead of the CDR3 end, with the missing end drawn from the germline J gene. The V call is TRBV20-1, the J call TRBJ2-6; D is perhaps TRBD2 (5 bases). The CDR3 runs to 19 residues. Germline CDR1 is DFQATT and CDR2 is SNEGSKA (reference sequence). Trimming removed 0 bases at V and 0 bases at J, with 18 bases between. CDR3: CSARDLAGRPNSGANVLTF. CDR3 bases read: TGCAGTGCTAGAGACCTAGCAGGACGGCCCAACTCTGGGGCCAACGTC.